Below, one T cell receptor beta chain is given with its context. The CDR3 length is 13 residues. The germline CDR1 and CDR2 sequences are SNHLY and FYNNEI. The ends were cut back, 3 bases at V and 7 bases at J, with 13 bases in the middle. The record originates from a study of technical replicates of blood from several donors. Profiled with immunoSEQ multiplex PCR; TCRdb holds only in-frame clones, not every one. Seen here are tens of thousands of clones, 75% to 90% observed once, and the top ten hold 5.1%. This chain connects TRBV2 to TRBJ2-7; a weak D match, TRBD2 (5 bases). This TCR derives from a human donor in good health. Some clones in this sample may be carry-over from other donors' samples. The specimen sequenced was PBMCs. CDR3 in DNA: TGTGCCAGCAGTGACTGGTGGGAGAGGGAGCAGTACTTC. It translates to CASSDWWEREQYF.